Below, 10 T cell receptor beta chains from the same sample are listed, as sequenced in a study of cytomegalovirus exposure and HLA in healthy donors. The PCR ran on 60 Vbeta and 13 Jbeta primers. Libraries were prepared by immunoSEQ multiplex PCR; TCRdb keeps only in-frame clonotypes and omits some of them. The table lists approximately 70,000 clones, about 77% of them singletons. Sequenced material: PBMCs. The source of these receptors is a man aged 40-55 years in good health and CMV-seronegative.

The chain is built from TRBV19 and TRBJ2-5; D may be TRBD1 (5 bases). V was shortened by 7 bases and J by 6 bases, with 15 bases between the two germline ends. Germline CDR1 and CDR2: LNHDA and SQIVND (reference sequence). The length of the CDR3 is 13 residues. The CDR3 bases are TGTGCCAGTACCCCTCAGGGTGGTCAGACCCAGTACTTC. Translated: CASTPQGGQTQYF. Complete variable domain (other parts from reference TRBV19 and TRBJ2-5): DGGITQSPKYLFRKEGQNVTLSCEQNLNHDAMYWYRQDPGQGLRLIYYSQIVNDFQKGDIAEGYSVSREKKESFPLTVTSAQKNPTAFYLCASTPQGGQTQYFGPGTRLLVL.

V and J are TRBV2 and TRBJ1-3; D remains ambiguous. Germline V gives CDR1 SNHLY, CDR2 FYNNEI. This CDR3 has 13 residues. V was clipped by 2 bases and J by 5 bases, with 7 bases between them. CDR3 DNA sequence: TGTGCCAGCAGTGAACAGCGACGAAACACCATATATTTT. Protein: CASSEQRRNTIYF.

This chain uses TRBV6-5 with TRBJ2-1; 11 nucleotides align to TRBD2. The CDR3 is made up of 14 amino acids. Trimming cost V 10 bases and J 10 bases; bases outside gene matches: 12. Germline CDR1 and CDR2: MNHEY and SVGAGI. The chain's CDR3 is CATELAGGPREQFF. The CDR3 DNA reads TGTGCCACCGAATTAGCGGGAGGGCCTAGGGAGCAGTTCTTC.

V usage is TRBV28 and J usage is TRBJ2-7, with TRBD2 identical over 11 bases. The CDR3 consists of 15 residues. V shed 6 bases and J 4 bases; nucleotides not matched to a gene: 8. The germline V gene has CDR1 MDHEN and CDR2 SYDVKM. CDR3 DNA: TGTGCCAGCAGCCCCCCGGGACTAGCGGCTTACGAGCAGTACTTC. Translation: CASSPPGLAAYEQYF.

This chain connects TRBV15 to TRBJ1-4; maybe TRBD1 (6 bases). Germline CDR1 reads LNHNV; CDR2 reads YYDKDF (reference sequence). This CDR3 is built from 15 residues. Trimming removed 8 bases at V and 0 bases at J, with 13 bases between. The CDR3 bases are TGTGCCACCTCAGGGGTCGCGGCAACTAATGAAAAACTGTTTTTT. Its protein is CATSGVAATNEKLFF.

The V gene is TRBV27, the J gene TRBJ1-2, with a weak D call TRBD1 (6 bases). V was trimmed by 4 bases and J by 10 bases, leaving 13 bases between them. There are 12 residues in the CDR3. Germline lookup yields CDR1 MNHEY and CDR2 SMNVEV (reference sequence). The CDR3 sequence: CASSSPGHSYTF. The CDR3 DNA sequence: TGTGCCAGCAGTTCCCCGGGACACTCCTACACCTTC.

This clone was seen a few times. The chain employs TRBV28 and TRBJ1-5; 8 bases line up with TRBD1. Germline values: CDR1 MDHEN, CDR2 SYDVKM. The CDR3 contains 15 residues. Trimming cost V 4 bases and J 2 bases; bases outside gene matches: 4. Written as DNA, the CDR3 is TGTGCCAGCAGTTCCGGACAGGGAGGCAATCAGCCCCAGCATTTT. Translation gives CASSSGQGGNQPQHF.

This chain uses TRBV9 with TRBJ1-5; the D gene is possibly TRBD1 (5 bases). The CDR3 runs 14 residues. Germline V gene lookup returns CDR1 SGDLS and CDR2 YYNGEE. V lost 4 bases, J lost 3 bases, and 11 bases lay in between. In nucleotides, the CDR3 is TGTGCCAGCAGCACCGACAGTACCAATCAGCCCCAGCATTTT. It codes for CASSTDSTNQPQHF.

V gene TRBV7-8 combines with J gene TRBJ2-1; D remains unclear. This CDR3 has 16 residues. The V end was cut by 5 bases, the J end by 5 bases, with 19 bases between. Germline values: CDR1 SGHVS, CDR2 FQNEAQ. This chain's CDR3 is CASSPWLVVVNNEQFF. The CDR3 bases are TGTGCCAGCAGCCCGTGGCTAGTAGTGGTTAACAATGAGCAGTTCTTC.

This clone was counted between two and nine times. Here the CDR3 reads CASSGLTGNTEAFF. The CDR3 DNA is TGCGCCAGCAGCGGCCTGACAGGAAACACTGAAGCTTTCTTT. The chain has TRBV5-1 and TRBJ1-1, with D possibly TRBD1 on 6 matching bases. V dropped 4 bases and J dropped 2 bases, with 12 bases sitting between them. Looked up from germline, CDR1 is SGHRS and CDR2 is YFSETQ. The CDR3 length is 14 residues.